The 16 T cell receptor beta chains below all came from one sample that was sequenced in a study of human T cells and chemical hapten exposure (dated by TCRdb to about 2021). The time point label, as the study defines it: patch test 2, 6 weeks after DPC sensitization. Taken with the paper, the label for treatment or condition translates to: therapeutic diphenylcyclopropenone sensitization with weekly scalp DPC. Receptors were amplified or captured by RACE. The instrument was a NextSeq 500. Using fastp trimming at Q25 and MiXCR clonotype assembly, TCRdb reanalyzed the public sequencing data and kept in-frame beta chains. CDR3 protein duplicates are merged, each entry listing the most common genes and DNA. The sample table holds 80,000 to 100,000 distinct CDR3 sequences, of which less than 11% were seen once. The top ten hold around 4.7% of the sample. Sequences were derived from whole blood, sampled in connection with sensitization to the hapten diphenylcyclopropenone (DPC). The receptors come from a woman aged 45-65 years with alopecia areata. Some clones in this sample may be carry-over from other donors' samples.

This clonotype was counted at least ten times. CDR3 amino acids: CASNLPGLNEQFF. The CDR3 DNA reads TGTGCCAGCAACCTCCCGGGACTAAATGAGCAGTTCTTC. This chain joins TRBV6-5 and TRBJ2-1; 7 positions agree with TRBD2. This CDR3 has 13 amino acids. Germline assignment: CDR1 MNHEY and CDR2 SVGAGI. After removal of 7 bases from V and 7 bases from J, the junction contained 7 bases not matched to a gene.

This clonotype was seen many times. This chain's CDR3 is CASSHIAGGTDTQYF. In DNA, the CDR3 is TGCGCCAGCAGCCATATAGCGGGGGGCACAGATACGCAGTATTTT. This rearrangement joins TRBV4-3 to TRBJ2-3; 9 bases match TRBD2. V trimming: 3 bases; J trimming: 1 base; junction bases outside the gene matches: 2. This CDR3 is 15 amino acids long. Germline V gene lookup returns CDR1 LGHNA and CDR2 YSLEER.

This clonotype was counted a few times. This chain uses TRBV5-1 with TRBJ2-3, with 14 bases fitting TRBD2. Per germline, CDR1 SGHRS and CDR2 YFSETQ. With 6 bases clipped from V and 4 bases from J, the junction kept 7 bases outside the gene matches. This CDR3 comprises 16 residues. The CDR3 DNA follows: TGCGCCAGCACGGGACTAGCGGGAGCTGGCGCAGATACGCAGTATTTT. Amino acids: CASTGLAGAGADTQYF.

This clonotype has ten or more counts. The V and J genes are TRBV28 and TRBJ1-5; 8 positions agree with TRBD1. The CDR3 spans 14 residues. Germline V gene sequence: CDR1 MDHEN, CDR2 SYDVKM. Trimming at V came to 5 bases and at J to 3 bases, leaving 3 bases not matched to a gene. CDR3 DNA: TGTGCCAGCAGTCGACAGGGGACCAATCAGCCCCAGCATTTT. The encoded protein is CASSRQGTNQPQHF.

Worth noting for this clonotype: A single base separates this from a much larger clone, so it may be a read error. This rearrangement joins TRBV19 to TRBJ2-2; D tentatively fits TRBD1 or TRBD2 (5 bases each). This CDR3 contains 14 residues. Germline CDR1 is LNHDA and CDR2 is SQIVND (reference sequence). The CDR3 coding sequence is TGTGCCAGTAGGCTTCCAGGGAGCACCGGGGAGCCGTTTTTT. Translated: CASRLPGSTGEPFF.

This clonotype has a count of ten or more. The rearrangement links TRBV20-1 to TRBJ2-6, with D perhaps given as TRBD1 or TRBD2 (5 bases each). Germline loops: CDR1 DFQATT, CDR2 SNEGSKA (reference sequence). V lost 0 bases, J lost 2 bases, and 17 bases lay in between. The CDR3 extends over 18 amino acids. The CDR3 loop reads CSARDLRDPSTGANVLTF. The DNA for the CDR3 is TGCAGTGCTAGAGATCTACGGGACCCTTCTACTGGGGCCAACGTCCTGACTTTC.

This clonotype has only a few counts. This chain joins TRBV2 and TRBJ1-5; tentative D call: TRBD1 (6 bases). The V and J ends lost 3 bases and 0 bases respectively, with 15 bases between them. CDR1 and CDR2 (germline): SNHLY, FYNNEI. This CDR3 comprises 17 residues. The CDR3, as DNA: TGTGCCAGCAGTGACCCCAGGGGCGTTTATAGCAATCAGCCCCAGCATTTT. It is translated as CASSDPRGVYSNQPQHF.

This clonotype has at least ten counts. This sequence joins TRBV12-2 and TRBJ2-1; whether TRBD1, the table's D call, matches the DNA was not checked. TRBV12-2 is a listed pseudogene. The CDR3 runs to 13 residues. The CDR3, as DNA: TGTGCAAGTCGCTACCTCCGGGGGGATGAGCAGTTCTTC. Translated: CASRYLRGDEQFF.

This clonotype has a count of ten or more. V is TRBV2 and J is TRBJ1-5, with a tentative D call TRBD1 (6 bases). There are 15 residues in the CDR3. V was trimmed by 4 bases and J by 4 bases, leaving 14 bases between them. Germline CDR1 is SNHLY and CDR2 is FYNNEI. CDR3 loop: CASSAMTGSNQPQHF. The CDR3 nucleotides are TGTGCCAGCAGTGCGATGACAGGAAGTAATCAGCCCCAGCATTTT. The full variable domain, its missing parts supplied by reference TRBV2 and TRBJ1-5, is EPEVTQTPSHQVTQMGQEVILRCVPISNHLYFYWYRQILGQKVEFLVSFYNNEISEKSEIFDDQFSVERPDGSNFTLKIRSTKLEDSAMYFCASSAMTGSNQPQHFGDGTRLSIL.

This clonotype showed up many times. This chain uses TRBV6-6 with TRBJ2-5; TRBD1 or TRBD2 may be the D gene (5 bases each). From germline, CDR1 is MNHNY and CDR2 SVGAGI (reference sequence). Trimming left V 2 bases short and J 3 bases short, with 16 bases between. The CDR3 runs to 16 residues. CDR3 in DNA: TGTGCCAGCAGTTACCTAATGACTATGGGGGAAGAGACCCAGTACTTC. It yields the protein CASSYLMTMGEETQYF.

V and J are TRBV27 and TRBJ2-5, with 8 bases fitting TRBD2. This CDR3 is built from 14 residues. Germline CDR1 MNHEY, CDR2 SMNVEV (reference sequence). With V trimmed by 4 bases and J by 5 bases, 6 bases remained unmatched. The CDR3 DNA is TGTGCCAGCAGTTCAACGGGAGGGGTGGAGACCCAGTACTTC. Amino acids: CASSSTGGVETQYF.

At least ten counts were recorded for this clonotype. V usage is TRBV6-1 and J usage is TRBJ2-4; 7 bases match TRBD2. The CDR3 is 15 residues long. Germline values: CDR1 MNHNS, CDR2 SASEGT. V was clipped by 4 bases and J by 6 bases; unmatched bases: 9. CDR3 in DNA: TGTGCCAGCAGTGGGCCGGTTAGCGGGCTAAACATTCAGTACTTC. The encoded protein is CASSGPVSGLNIQYF.

The sample holds a few counts of this clonotype. V usage is TRBV23-1 and J usage is TRBJ2-2; perhaps TRBD2 as D (6 bases). TRBV23-1 is an ORF, with its function uncertain. The CDR3 loop spans 15 amino acids. V was clipped by 1 base and J by 6 bases, with 12 bases between them. CDR3 protein: CASSQWRGTAGELFF. The CDR3 bases are TGCGCCAGCAGTCAATGGAGGGGTACGGCCGGGGAGCTGTTTTTT.

The gene calls are TRBV6-5 and TRBJ1-5; D is unclear. The CDR3 length is 15 residues. Germline loops: CDR1 MNHEY, CDR2 SVGAGI. The V and J ends lost 6 bases and 4 bases respectively, with 16 bases between them. CDR3 bases: TGTGCCAGCAGCTACATGGTTGGAGGGAATCAGCCCCAGCATTTT. Protein: CASSYMVGGNQPQHF.

The genes are TRBV29-1 and TRBJ2-3, with 8 bases fitting TRBD1. The trim removed 2 bases at V and 4 bases at J, leaving 5 bases unmatched. The CDR3 has 14 amino acids. Germline CDR1 is SQVTM and CDR2 is ANQGSEA. CDR3 in DNA: TGCAGCGTTGAACCAGGGGGCCGACCAGATACGCAGTATTTT. It is translated as CSVEPGGRPDTQYF.

The V call is TRBV20-1, the J call TRBJ2-5; 7 bases fit TRBD2. Germline V CDR1 and CDR2: DFQATT, SNEGSKA (reference sequence). V gave up 2 bases and J gave up 2 bases; unmatched junction bases: 8. This CDR3 has 15 residues. CDR3 nucleotide sequence: TGCAGTGCTAGAAGAGCGGGAATGATGCAAGAGACCCAGTACTTC. Its translation is CSARRAGMMQETQYF.